Reported below is one T cell receptor (beta chain). Its matching antigen is unknown. This sample was taken from a study of T cell responses to AZD1222 COVID-19 vaccine. General observations from the study: Clonal diversity was possibly underestimated, and white British individuals and females predominated among donors. Dominant at 160-218 and 743-854, vaccine-associated CD4 TCRs also spanned spike. Increases in Spike-specific TCR breadth and depth were seen after two AZD1222 doses.

The assay was immunoSEQ multiplex PCR, and TCRdb's table has in-frame clones only and misses some. This table has some 150,000 clones, 85% to 90% appearing once. Second doses were pooled across both intervals (about 4 or about 12 weeks). This receptor was obtained from an adult who received the AZD1222 COVID-19 vaccine. Here the sequenced sample was peripheral blood, taken 28 days after the second AZD1222 dose.

The CDR3 protein is CASSQVLAKNIQYF. CDR3 in DNA: TGTGCCAGCAGCCAAGTCCTAGCCAAAAACATTCAGTACTTC. V usage is TRBV3-1 (or the pseudogene TRBV3-2) and J usage is TRBJ2-4; no clear D. V lost 1 base and J lost 0, with 4 bases in between. CDR1 and CDR2 from the germline V gene are LGHDT and YNNKEL (reference sequence). The CDR3 loop spans 14 amino acids.